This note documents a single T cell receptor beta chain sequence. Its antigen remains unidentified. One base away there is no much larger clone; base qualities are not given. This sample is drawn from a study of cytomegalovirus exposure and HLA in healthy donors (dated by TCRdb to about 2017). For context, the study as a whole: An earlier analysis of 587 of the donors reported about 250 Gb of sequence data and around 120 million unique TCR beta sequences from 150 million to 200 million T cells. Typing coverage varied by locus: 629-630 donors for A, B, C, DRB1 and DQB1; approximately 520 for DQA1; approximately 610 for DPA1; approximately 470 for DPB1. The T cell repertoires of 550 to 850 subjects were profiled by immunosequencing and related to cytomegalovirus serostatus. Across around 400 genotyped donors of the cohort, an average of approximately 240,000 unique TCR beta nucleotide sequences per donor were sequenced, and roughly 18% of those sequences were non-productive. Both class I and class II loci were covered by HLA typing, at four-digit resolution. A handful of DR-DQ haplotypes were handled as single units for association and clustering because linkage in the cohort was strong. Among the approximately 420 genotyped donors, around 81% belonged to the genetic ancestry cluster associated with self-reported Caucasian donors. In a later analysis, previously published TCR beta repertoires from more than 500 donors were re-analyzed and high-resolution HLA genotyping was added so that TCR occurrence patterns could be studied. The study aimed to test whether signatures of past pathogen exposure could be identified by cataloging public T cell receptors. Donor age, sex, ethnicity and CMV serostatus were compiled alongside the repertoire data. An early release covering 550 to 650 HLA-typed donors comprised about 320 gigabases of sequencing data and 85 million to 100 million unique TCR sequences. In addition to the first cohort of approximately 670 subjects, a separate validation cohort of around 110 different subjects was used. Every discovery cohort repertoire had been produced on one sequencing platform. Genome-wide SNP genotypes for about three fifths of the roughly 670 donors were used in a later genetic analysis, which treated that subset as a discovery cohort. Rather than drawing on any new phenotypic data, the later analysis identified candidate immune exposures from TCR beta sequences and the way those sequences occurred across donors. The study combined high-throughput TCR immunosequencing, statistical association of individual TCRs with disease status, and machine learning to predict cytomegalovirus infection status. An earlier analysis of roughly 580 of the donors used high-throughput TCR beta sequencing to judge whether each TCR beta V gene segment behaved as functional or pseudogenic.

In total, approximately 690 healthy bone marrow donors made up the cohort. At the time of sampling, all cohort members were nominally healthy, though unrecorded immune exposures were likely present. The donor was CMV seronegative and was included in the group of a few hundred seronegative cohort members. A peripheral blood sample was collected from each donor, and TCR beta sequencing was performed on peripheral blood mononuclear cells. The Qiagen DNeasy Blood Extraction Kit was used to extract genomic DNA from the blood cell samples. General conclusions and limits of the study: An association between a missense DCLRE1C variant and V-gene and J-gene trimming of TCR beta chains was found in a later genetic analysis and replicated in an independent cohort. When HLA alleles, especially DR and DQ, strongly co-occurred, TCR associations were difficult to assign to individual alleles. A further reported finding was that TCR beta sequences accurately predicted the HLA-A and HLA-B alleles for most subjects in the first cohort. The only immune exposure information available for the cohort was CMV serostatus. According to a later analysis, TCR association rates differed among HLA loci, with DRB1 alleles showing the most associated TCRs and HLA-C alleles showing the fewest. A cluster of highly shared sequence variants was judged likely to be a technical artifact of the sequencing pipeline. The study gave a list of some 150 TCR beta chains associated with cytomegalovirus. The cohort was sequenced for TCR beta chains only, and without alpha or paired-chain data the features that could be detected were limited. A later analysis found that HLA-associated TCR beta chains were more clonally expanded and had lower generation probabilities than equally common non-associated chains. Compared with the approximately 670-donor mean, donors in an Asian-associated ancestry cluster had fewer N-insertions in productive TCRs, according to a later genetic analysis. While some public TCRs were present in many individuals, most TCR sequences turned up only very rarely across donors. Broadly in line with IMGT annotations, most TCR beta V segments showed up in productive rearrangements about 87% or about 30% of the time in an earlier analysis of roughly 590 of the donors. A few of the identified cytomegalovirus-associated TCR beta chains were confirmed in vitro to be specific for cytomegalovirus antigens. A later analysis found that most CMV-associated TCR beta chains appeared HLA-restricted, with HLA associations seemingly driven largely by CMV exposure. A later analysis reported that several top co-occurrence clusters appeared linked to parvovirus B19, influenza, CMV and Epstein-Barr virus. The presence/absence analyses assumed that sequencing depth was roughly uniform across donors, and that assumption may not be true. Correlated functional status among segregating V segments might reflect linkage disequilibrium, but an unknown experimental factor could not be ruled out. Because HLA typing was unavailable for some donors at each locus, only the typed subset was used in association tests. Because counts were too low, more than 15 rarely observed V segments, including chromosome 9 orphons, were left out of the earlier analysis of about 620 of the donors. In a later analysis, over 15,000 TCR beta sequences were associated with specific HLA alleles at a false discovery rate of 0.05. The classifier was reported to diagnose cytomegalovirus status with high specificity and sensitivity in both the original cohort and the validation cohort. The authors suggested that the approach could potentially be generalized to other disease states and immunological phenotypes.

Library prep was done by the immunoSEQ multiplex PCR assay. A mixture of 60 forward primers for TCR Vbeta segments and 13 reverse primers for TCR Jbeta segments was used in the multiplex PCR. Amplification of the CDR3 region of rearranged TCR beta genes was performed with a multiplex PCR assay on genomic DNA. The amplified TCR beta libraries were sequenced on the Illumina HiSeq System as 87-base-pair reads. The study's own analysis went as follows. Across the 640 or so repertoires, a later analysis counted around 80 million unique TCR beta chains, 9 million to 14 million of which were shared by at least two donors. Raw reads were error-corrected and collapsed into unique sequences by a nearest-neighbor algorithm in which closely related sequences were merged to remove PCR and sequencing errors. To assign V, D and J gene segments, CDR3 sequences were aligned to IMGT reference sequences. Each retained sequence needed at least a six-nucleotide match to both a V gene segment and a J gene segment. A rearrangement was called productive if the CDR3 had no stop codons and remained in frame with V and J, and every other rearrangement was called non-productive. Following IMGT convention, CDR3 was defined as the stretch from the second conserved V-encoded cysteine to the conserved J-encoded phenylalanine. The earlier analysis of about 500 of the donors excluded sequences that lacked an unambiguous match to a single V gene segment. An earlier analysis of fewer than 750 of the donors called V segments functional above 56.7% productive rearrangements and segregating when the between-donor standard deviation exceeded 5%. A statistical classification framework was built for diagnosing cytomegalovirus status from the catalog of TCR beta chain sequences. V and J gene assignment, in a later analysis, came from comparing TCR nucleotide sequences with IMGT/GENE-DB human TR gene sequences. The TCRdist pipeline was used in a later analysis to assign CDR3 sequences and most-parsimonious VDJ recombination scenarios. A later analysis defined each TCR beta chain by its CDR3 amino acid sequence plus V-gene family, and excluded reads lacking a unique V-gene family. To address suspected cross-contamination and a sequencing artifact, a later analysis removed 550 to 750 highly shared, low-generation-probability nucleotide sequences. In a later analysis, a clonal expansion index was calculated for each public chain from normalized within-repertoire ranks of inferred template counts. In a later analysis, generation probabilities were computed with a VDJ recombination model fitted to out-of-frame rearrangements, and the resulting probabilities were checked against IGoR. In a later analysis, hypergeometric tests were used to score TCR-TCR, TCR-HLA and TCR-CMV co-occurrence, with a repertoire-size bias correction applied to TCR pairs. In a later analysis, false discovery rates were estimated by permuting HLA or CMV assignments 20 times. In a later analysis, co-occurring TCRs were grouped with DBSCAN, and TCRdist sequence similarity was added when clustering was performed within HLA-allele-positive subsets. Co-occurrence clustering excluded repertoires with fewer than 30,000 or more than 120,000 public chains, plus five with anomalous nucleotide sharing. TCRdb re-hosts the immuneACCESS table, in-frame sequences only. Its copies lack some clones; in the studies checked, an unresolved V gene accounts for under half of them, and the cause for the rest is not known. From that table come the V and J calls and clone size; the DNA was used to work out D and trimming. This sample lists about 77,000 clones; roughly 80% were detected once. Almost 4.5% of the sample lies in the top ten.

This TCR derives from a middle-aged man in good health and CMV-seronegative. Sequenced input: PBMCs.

The CDR3 protein is CASSRDNRKVTDTQYF. DNA sequence: TGTGCCAGCTCACGAGACAATAGGAAGGTCACAGATACGCAGTATTTT. This sequence uses TRBV18 and TRBJ2-3, with no confidently assigned D gene. Sequences KGHSH (CDR1) and LQKENI (CDR2) are obtained from the germline V gene. Trimming costs V 4 bases and J 2 bases, and their ends lie 16 bases apart. From the cysteine up to the phenylalanine, the CDR3 has a length of 16 residues. Of the read, only the CDR3 DNA is kept; its 48 bases are in frame from base 1.